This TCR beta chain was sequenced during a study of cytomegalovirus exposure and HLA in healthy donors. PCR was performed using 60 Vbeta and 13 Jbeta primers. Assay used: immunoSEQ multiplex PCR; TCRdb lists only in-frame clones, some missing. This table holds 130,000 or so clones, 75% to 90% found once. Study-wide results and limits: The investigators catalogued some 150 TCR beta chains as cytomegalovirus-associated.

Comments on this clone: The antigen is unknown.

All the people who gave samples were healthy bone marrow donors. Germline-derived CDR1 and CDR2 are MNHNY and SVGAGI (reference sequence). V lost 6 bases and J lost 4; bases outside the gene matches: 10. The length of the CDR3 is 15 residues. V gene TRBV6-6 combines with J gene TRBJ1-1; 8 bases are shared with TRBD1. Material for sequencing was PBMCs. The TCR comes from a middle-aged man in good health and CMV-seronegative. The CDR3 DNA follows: TGTGCCAGCAGCCCAACTAGGACAGGGACCACTGAAGCTTTCTTT. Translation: CASSPTRTGTTEAFF.